This T cell receptor (beta chain) emerged from a study of cytotoxic CD8 clonotypes in ibrutinib-treated CLL. The overall study: Of a cohort that held about a dozen relapsed/refractory and 15 treatment-naive patients, about 18 were IGHV unmutated. Partial response was seen in about 25 patients and complete response in 2; after median 68 months, around 15 stayed remitted, some 12 progressed.

The V end was cut by 4 bases, the J end by 2 bases, with 11 bases between. The germline V gene has CDR1 SGDLS and CDR2 YYNGEE. The CDR3 is 14 residues long. Deep sequencing aimed at 1 in 200,000 to 1 in 1 million T cells' resolution. The protocol was immunoSEQ multiplex PCR, while the TCRdb copy is restricted to in-frame clones and leaves out a portion. Here the sample spans roughly 220,000 clones, 79% being singletons. A note on this clone: Its antigen is currently unknown.

Overall study findings and caveats: Baseline levels of clonality went above those of age-matched healthy donors and moved with circulating CD8+ T-cell counts.

The specimen was PBMCs, collected after 12 months of ibrutinib treatment. The chain couples TRBV9 to TRBJ2-3, with D unclear. The clonotype comes from a human donor with chronic lymphocytic leukemia. CDR3 bases: TGTGCCAGCAGCTTTAGCAGCGTCACAGATACGCAGTATTTT. It translates to CASSFSSVTDTQYF.